Following are 5 T cell receptor beta chains from one sample sequenced in a study of cytomegalovirus exposure and HLA in healthy donors. The PCR had 60 Vbeta and 13 Jbeta primers. Here immunoSEQ multiplex PCR was the method, and the copy in TCRdb shows in-frame clones only, minus some. The repertoire holds about 160,000 clones, with 75% to 85% as singletons. Sequencing was done on a sample of PBMCs. The receptors stem from a man aged 45-60 years in good health and CMV-seropositive.

The chain couples TRBV7-3 to TRBJ2-3; TRBD1 matches at 8 bases. V dropped 5 bases and J dropped 5; count of bases not matched to a gene: 3. The CDR3 runs 13 residues. Germline CDR1 reads SGHTA; CDR2 reads FQGTGA. CDR3 DNA: TGTGCCAGCAGCACCGACAGGGGAGATACGCAGTATTTT. Amino acids: CASSTDRGDTQYF.

The chain couples TRBV6-5 to TRBJ1-1; 9 bases agree with TRBD1. V shed 5 bases and J 3 bases; nucleotides not matched to a gene: 1. Looked up from germline, CDR1 is MNHEY and CDR2 is SVGAGI. CDR3 length: 13 amino acids. This CDR3 reads CASSNRGHTEAFF. CDR3 nucleotides: TGTGCCAGCAGTAACAGGGGGCACACTGAAGCTTTCTTT.

The V and J genes are TRBV9 and TRBJ1-3; D possibly corresponds to TRBD1 (6 bases). Germline-derived CDR1 and CDR2 are SGDLS and YYNGEE. CDR3 length: 16 residues. Deletions cut 2 bases from V and 0 bases from J, with 12 bases between. The CDR3: CASSVRQESSGNTIYF. In DNA form, the CDR3 reads TGTGCCAGCAGCGTTAGACAGGAGAGCTCTGGAAACACCATATATTTT.

V is TRBV9 and J is TRBJ2-7; tentative D call: TRBD2 (6 bases). Per the germline V gene, CDR1 is SGDLS and CDR2 is YYNGEE. The V end lost 4 bases, the J end lost 4 bases, and 15 bases lay between the germline ends. There are 14 residues in the CDR3. This CDR3 is CASSKGGSEYEQYF. The DNA of the CDR3 is TGTGCCAGCAGCAAGGGAGGCTCGGAATACGAGCAGTACTTC.

The genes are TRBV18 and TRBJ2-1, with 8 positions matching TRBD2. CDR1 is KGHSH, CDR2 LQKENI, per germline. The junction had 7 bases not matched to a gene; V was cut back by 6 bases and J by 3 bases. This CDR3 region has 15 residues. In nucleotides, the CDR3 is TGTGCCAGCTCCGGGGGGGGTAATATCTACAATGAGCAGTTCTTC. Its protein product is CASSGGGNIYNEQFF.